The 3 T cell receptor beta chains reported below all come from one sample, sequenced in a study of T cell repertoires in cytomegalovirus infection. TCRdb reanalysed the reads using MiXCR and keeps one entry per CDR3 protein. The repertoire consists of a few hundred thousand distinct CDR3 sequences, with under 55% occurring once and the leading ten covering 35% to 50%. No antigens are known for them. The sample here was cultured PBMCs, taken from culture after CMV antigen stimulation. The receptors stem from a human donor in good health (CMV status not recorded). Some clones in this sample may be carry-over from other donors' samples.

This rearrangement joins TRBV12-3 or TRBV12-4 to TRBJ1-1; tentatively, D is TRBD1 (6 bases). The CDR3 consists of 14 residues. V lost 4 bases and J lost 1, with 10 bases in between. The chain's CDR3 is CASSSGHSNTEAFF. CDR3 nucleotide sequence: TGTGCCAGCAGTTCGGGACACTCGAACACTGAAGCTTTCTTT.

This clonotype was counted a few times. The V and J genes are TRBV5-1 and TRBJ2-2; 7 bases fit TRBD2. CDR1 and CDR2 from the germline V gene are SGHRS and YFSETQ. This CDR3 contains 15 residues. The trim removed 4 bases at V and 0 bases at J, leaving 3 bases unmatched. The CDR3 sequence: CASSAGLTNTGELFF. The DNA of the CDR3 is TGCGCCAGCAGCGCGGGACTAACGAACACCGGGGAGCTGTTTTTT. Full variable domain (remainder filled in from reference TRBV5-1 and TRBJ2-2): KAGVTQTPRYLIKTRGQQVTLSCSPISGHRSVSWYQQTPGQGLQFLFEYFSETQRNKGNFPGRFSGRQFSNSRSEMNVSTLELGDSALYLCASSAGLTNTGELFFGEGSRLTVL.

The rearrangement links TRBV4-1 to TRBJ2-3; tentative D call: TRBD2 (5 bases). The CDR3 length is 13 residues. Trimming took 3 bases from V and 3 from J, leaving 7 bases between them. From germline, CDR1 is MGHRA and CDR2 YSYEKL. This CDR3 is CASSQEATDTQYF. In DNA, the CDR3 is TGCGCCAGCAGCCAGGAGGCGACAGATACGCAGTATTTT.